These T cell receptor beta chains were read from a single sample in a study of regulatory T cells in long-lasting Graves disease. TCRdb reprocessed the multiplex PCR reads with MiXCR, giving one entry per CDR3 protein. The sample shows approximately 360,000 distinct CDR3 sequences, about 11% of them seen only once. The sample was also reused in another study, on T cells in Graves' hyperthyroidism and ophthalmopathy.

Specimen: peripheral blood mononuclear cells (PBMCs), collected at new diagnosis, from a patient treated with antithyroid drugs. Every receptor here comes from a woman younger than 30 with Graves disease. Both conserved end residues are part of each CDR3. A D gene is named only where the DNA matches it firmly. Expanded clones are given a class, and other clones once, few, many or no size at all.

TRBD2	.	TRBV24-1	TRBJ2-3	TGTGCCACCAGTGATTTCTCGGGACTAGCGGGGGGCACAGATACGCAGTATTTT	CATSDFSGLAGGTDTQYF
.	many	TRBV6-1	TRBJ2-5	TGTGCCAGCAGCACTCGAGAGACCCAGTACTTC	CASSTRETQYF
.	.	TRBV28	TRBJ2-5	TGTGCCAGCAGTGAAATGGGAAGGCCCAGGGGAGAGACCCAGTACTTC	CASSEMGRPRGETQYF
TRBD1	many	TRBV7-9	TRBJ1-2	TGTGCCAGCAGCTTATCACAGGGGGTTGACTATGGCTACACCTTC	CASSLSQGVDYGYTF
TRBD1	many	TRBV9	TRBJ1-3	TGTGCCAGCAGCGTAAATGGACAGGCCTCTGGAAACACCATATATTTT	CASSVNGQASGNTIYF
.	.	TRBV3-1	TRBJ2-7	TGTGCCAGCAGCCAAGTAGTCTACGAGCAGTACTTC	CASSQVVYEQYF
TRBD2	many	TRBV7-8	TRBJ2-3	TGTGCCAGCAGCTCTCTGTCGGGGGGGGTTAGCACAGATACGCAGTATTTT	CASSSLSGGVSTDTQYF
TRBD1	many	TRBV6-2/TRBV6-3	TRBJ2-6	TGTGCCAGCAGTTACCGACGGGACAGCTCTGGGGCCAACGTCCTGACTTTC	CASSYRRDSSGANVLTF
.	many	TRBV24-1	TRBJ2-3	TGTGCCACCAGTGATTTGGGGACATCTAGCACAGATACGCAGTATTTT	CATSDLGTSSTDTQYF
TRBD2	many	TRBV4-3	TRBJ2-5	TGCGCCAGCAGCCAAGGGATGCCTAGCGGAGAGACCCAGTACTTC	CASSQGMPSGETQYF
.	few	TRBV27	TRBJ1-6	TGTGCCAGCAGTGGGTCCTGGCTTAATAATTCACCCCTCCACTTT	CASSGSWLNNSPLHF
.	.	TRBV7-2	TRBJ2-7	TGTGCCAGCAGCCCAAACGAAGCTTGGGGGCGGGATTTGGGCTGCGAGCAGTACTTC	CASSPNEAWGRDLGCEQYF
.	many	TRBV2	TRBJ2-1	TGTGCCAGCAGTGACGGGGCTACCCCTGATGAGCAGTTCTTC	CASSDGATPDEQFF
.	.	TRBV20-1	TRBJ2-5	TGCAGTGCTAGGAGGGGGGGTGCTGGAGAGACCCAGTACTTC	CSARRGGAGETQYF
.	.	TRBV4-1	TRBJ1-3	TGCGCCAGCAGCCCTTGGGGGGCACCGACCGTCTTCTCTGGAAACACCATATATTTT	CASSPWGAPTVFSGNTIYF
.	many	TRBV4-2	TRBJ2-7	TGTGCCAGCAGCCCTGCCACAGCGGGCTCCTACGAGCAGTACTTC	CASSPATAGSYEQYF
.	many	TRBV11-1	TRBJ1-2	TGTGCCAGCAGCTTGGAGGGCCTTACCACTAACTATGGCTACACCTTC	CASSLEGLTTNYGYTF
TRBD2	.	TRBV20-1	TRBJ2-1	TGCAGTGCTACCGGTGGACTAGCGGGAGCCCGCGAGCAGTTCTTC	CSATGGLAGAREQFF
TRBD1	once	TRBV11-3	TRBJ2-1	TGTGCCAGCAGCCTGGGGGGACAGGGAACCTACAATGAGCAGTTCTTC	CASSLGGQGTYNEQFF
TRBD1	many	TRBV9	TRBJ2-1	TGTGCCAGCAGCGCAACAGCTACAGGGGGCTATTACAATGAGCAGTTCTTC	CASSATATGGYYNEQFF
TRBD2	many	TRBV6-1	TRBJ2-7	TGTGCCAGCAGTGCCCCCGGGACTAGGTCCGAAGACGAGCAGTACTTC	CASSAPGTRSEDEQYF
.	many	TRBV20-1	TRBJ1-3	TGCAGTGCTAGACAGACAGGATGGGGAAACACCATATATTTT	CSARQTGWGNTIYF
TRBD2	.	TRBV10-1	TRBJ2-7	TGCGCCAGCAGTGAATTCACTAGCGGGTCTCATACCAGCTCCTACAATGAGCAGTACTTC	CASSEFTSGSHTSSYNEQYF
.	many	TRBV7-2	TRBJ2-5	TGTGCCAGCAGCTTAGACCCCGGGAGACAAGAGACCCAGTACTTC	CASSLDPGRQETQYF
.	many	TRBV7-9	TRBJ1-2	TGTGCCAGCAGCCGACCCGGACAGATACTTCTAGACTATGGCTACACCTTC	CASSRPGQILLDYGYTF
.	many	TRBV10-3	TRBJ1-2	TGTGCCATTGAAGGGTCAACGGACGGCTACACCTTC	CAIEGSTDGYTF
TRBD1	.	TRBV29-1	TRBJ1-2	TGCAGCGTTGAAGTCCTGGGGGGGACAGTCGGCTACACCTTC	CSVEVLGGTVGYTF
.	many	TRBV28	TRBJ2-7	TGTGCCAGCAGTTTGGGGGGATCGGACGAGCAGTACTTC	CASSLGGSDEQYF
TRBD1	many	TRBV20-1	TRBJ1-2	TGCAGTGCCCATCGATCAGAGGGGGCAGGGGGCTACACCTTC	CSAHRSEGAGGYTF
.	many	TRBV12-3/TRBV12-4	TRBJ1-5	TGTGCCAGCAGCGCCGGACAGTATAGCAATCAGCCCCAGCATTTT	CASSAGQYSNQPQHF
.	many	TRBV27	TRBJ1-1	TGTGCCAGCAGTCCCAACGGACAGATCAGCGTTGAAGCTTTCTTT	CASSPNGQISVEAFF
.	.	TRBV19	TRBJ1-5	TGTGCCAGTAGTATAGATCGACAGTATAGCAATCAGCCCCAGCATTTT	CASSIDRQYSNQPQHF
.	many	TRBV6-1	TRBJ2-3	TGTGCCAGCGGATTGTGGACCTCGGACACAGATACGCAGTATTTT	CASGLWTSDTDTQYF
.	many	TRBV7-9	TRBJ1-1	TGTGCCAGCAGCCAAGGCCCCATAGGTATCACTGAAGCTTTCTTT	CASSQGPIGITEAFF
TRBD1	many	TRBV12-3/TRBV12-4	TRBJ1-2	TGTGCCAGCAGTTTAAGGGCTGGTGGGACAGTGGAGATAGGCTACACCTTC	CASSLRAGGTVEIGYTF
.	.	TRBV7-3	TRBJ1-1	TGTGCCAGCAGCTTAACGGGCGGGGGGAACACTGAAGCTTTCTTT	CASSLTGGGNTEAFF
TRBD1	many	TRBV3-1	TRBJ1-2	TGTGCCAGCAGCCGAGGGGGCCACTATGGCTACACCTTC	CASSRGGHYGYTF
.	.	TRBV11-2	TRBJ1-1	TGTGCCAGCAGCTTAATGGCGGGGATGAACACTGAAGCTTTCTTT	CASSLMAGMNTEAFF
.	few	TRBV5-8	TRBJ2-3	TGTGCCAGCAGCCCGCCAACCAGCTACCTAGATACGCAGTATTTT	CASSPPTSYLDTQYF